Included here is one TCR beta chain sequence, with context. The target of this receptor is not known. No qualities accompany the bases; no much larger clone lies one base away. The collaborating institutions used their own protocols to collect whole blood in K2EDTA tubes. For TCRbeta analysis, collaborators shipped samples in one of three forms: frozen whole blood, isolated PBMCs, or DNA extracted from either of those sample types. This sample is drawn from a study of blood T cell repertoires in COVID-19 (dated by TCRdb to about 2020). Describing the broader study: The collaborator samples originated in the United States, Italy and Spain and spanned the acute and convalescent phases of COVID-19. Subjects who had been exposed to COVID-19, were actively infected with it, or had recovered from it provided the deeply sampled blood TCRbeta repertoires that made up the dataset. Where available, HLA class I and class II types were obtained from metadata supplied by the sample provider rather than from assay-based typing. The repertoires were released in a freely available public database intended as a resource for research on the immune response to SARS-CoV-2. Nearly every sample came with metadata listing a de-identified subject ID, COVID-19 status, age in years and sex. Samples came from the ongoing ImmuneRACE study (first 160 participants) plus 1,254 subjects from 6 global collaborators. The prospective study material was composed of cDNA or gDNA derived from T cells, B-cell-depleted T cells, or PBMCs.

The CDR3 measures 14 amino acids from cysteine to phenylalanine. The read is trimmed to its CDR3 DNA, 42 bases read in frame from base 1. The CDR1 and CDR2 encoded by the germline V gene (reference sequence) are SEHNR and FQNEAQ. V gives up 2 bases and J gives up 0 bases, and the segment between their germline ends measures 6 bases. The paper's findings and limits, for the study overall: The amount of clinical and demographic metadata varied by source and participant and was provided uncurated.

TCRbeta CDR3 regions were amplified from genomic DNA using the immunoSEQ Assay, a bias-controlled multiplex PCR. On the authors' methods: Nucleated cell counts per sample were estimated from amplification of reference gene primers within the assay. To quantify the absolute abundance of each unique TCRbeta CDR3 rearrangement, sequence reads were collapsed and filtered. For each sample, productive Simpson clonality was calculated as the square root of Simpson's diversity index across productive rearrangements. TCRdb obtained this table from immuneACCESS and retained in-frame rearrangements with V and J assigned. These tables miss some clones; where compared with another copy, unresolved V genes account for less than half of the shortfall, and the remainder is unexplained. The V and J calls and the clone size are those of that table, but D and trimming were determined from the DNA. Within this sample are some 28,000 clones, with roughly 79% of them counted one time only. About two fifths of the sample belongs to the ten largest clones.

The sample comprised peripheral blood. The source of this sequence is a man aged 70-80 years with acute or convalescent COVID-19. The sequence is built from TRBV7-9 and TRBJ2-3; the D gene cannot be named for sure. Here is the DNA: TGTGCCAGCAGCTTATCGGTTAGCACAGATACGCAGTATTTT. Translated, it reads CASSLSVSTDTQYF.